These T cell receptor beta chains were read from a single sample in a study of T-cell memory formation after mild COVID-19. One entry per CDR3 protein, called by TCRdb with MiXCR from the 5' RACE reads. Here the sample spans approximately 340,000 distinct CDR3 sequences, approximately 13% being singletons. The material sequenced was PBMCs or a T cell subset sorted from them (not recorded which). Receptors originate from a man between 18 and 35 years old who had mild COVID-19 (a few samples of this study predate the infection). Cell type and time point are not known. The CDR3 runs from the conserved cysteine through the conserved F or W. A D gene is named only where the DNA matches it firmly. The size field is filled for only some rows; it gives once, few, many or a size class.

D,J,size,V,DNA,CDR3
-,TRBJ2-7,few,TRBV12-3/TRBV12-4,TGTGCCAGCAGTTTCGGGGGAATGCTTCTCTACGAGCAGTACTTC,CASSFGGMLLYEQYF
-,TRBJ1-2,-,TRBV9,TGTGCCAGCAGCGTAGGGGACGGCCTTAACTATGGCTACACCTTC,CASSVGDGLNYGYTF
TRBD1,TRBJ2-1,few,TRBV7-2,TGTGCCAGCAGCTTAGCCGGGACAGCGGTGGGCAATGAGCAGTTCTTC,CASSLAGTAVGNEQFF
-,TRBJ1-1,few,TRBV5-1,TGCGCCAGCAGCCCCGCAGTCCTCACGAACACTGAAGCTTTCTTT,CASSPAVLTNTEAFF
-,TRBJ2-3,many,TRBV5-1,TGCGCCAGCAGCTTCGGGCCCCCAGGTGCTGGGGATACGCAGTATTTT,CASSFGPPGAGDTQYF
-,TRBJ2-1,-,TRBV5-1,TGCGCCAGCAGCTTGGAGGGGGGGTGGCACAATGAGCAGTTCTTC,CASSLEGGWHNEQFF
-,TRBJ1-4,few,TRBV6-5,TGTGCCAGCAGTTTACAGGTTCCACCCGCAGAAAAACTGTTTTTT,CASSLQVPPAEKLFF
-,TRBJ2-1,few,TRBV12-3/TRBV12-4,TGTGCCAGCATGGGATACAATGAGCAGTTCTTC,CASMGYNEQFF
-,TRBJ1-1,-,TRBV9,TGTGCCAGCAGCCCCGAGGACAGATCAAGGGCTTTCTTT,CASSPEDRSRAFF
-,TRBJ1-5,few,TRBV6-5,TGTGCCAGCACCCCCCGTGAGGGTCAGCCCCAGCATTTT,CASTPREGQPQHF
-,TRBJ2-2,few,TRBV5-1,TGCGCCAGCAGCTCACGACCCGACACCGGGGAGCTGTTTTTT,CASSSRPDTGELFF
-,TRBJ2-3,few,TRBV4-2,TGTGCCAGCAGCCAAGAATGGAGCGGGACAGATACGCAGTATTTT,CASSQEWSGTDTQYF
TRBD1,TRBJ2-2,-,TRBV6-5,TGTGCCAGCAGTAAAGGACAGGGGGCGCGAACCGGGGAGCTGTTTTTT,CASSKGQGARTGELFF
-,TRBJ1-2,-,TRBV7-2,TGTGCCAGCAGTTTAGAATTGGGCACCTATGGCTACACCTTC,CASSLELGTYGYTF
TRBD1,TRBJ1-1,-,TRBV6-5,TGTGCCAGCAGTTACCCCGGACAGGGGGGGTCTGAAGCTTTCTTT,CASSYPGQGGSEAFF
-,TRBJ1-1,few,TRBV29-1,TGCAGCGTTTGGGGGGGCACTGAAGCTTTCTTT,CSVWGGTEAFF